This TCR beta chain emerged from a study of T-cell reconstitution after alpha-beta-depleted transplantation in children. Unique molecular identifiers featured in how the TCRbeta library was prepared. TCRdb used MiXCR to reprocess the PCR reads, holding one entry per CDR3 protein. The table includes almost 500,000 distinct CDR3 sequences, around 12% detected once. Germline V gene sequence: CDR1 SGHTA, CDR2 FQGNSA. Trimming stripped 4 bases from V and 2 bases from J, with 12 bases between. The CDR3 runs to 14 residues. V and J are TRBV7-2 and TRBJ2-7; D unclear. Specimen: PBMCs from the stem cell graft donor, collected from the stem cell graft. This TCR was recovered from a human donor who donated a stem cell graft to a child with combined immunodeficiency. CDR3 sequence: CASSSTNSAYEQYF. The CDR3 DNA sequence: TGTGCCAGCAGCTCCACCAATTCCGCCTACGAGCAGTACTTC. The full variable domain, rest sourced from reference TRBV7-2 and TRBJ2-7, is GAGVSQSPSNKVTEKGKDVELRCDPISGHTALYWYRQSLGQGLEFLIYFQGNSAPDKSGLPSDRFSAERTGGSVSTLTIQRTQQEDSAVYLCASSSTNSAYEQYFGPGTRLTVT.